This TCR beta chain was sequenced in a study of T cell changes during pregnancy in multiple sclerosis. The method was immunoSEQ multiplex PCR; TCRdb's version includes in-frame clones alone and lacks a portion of them. The sample lists over 30,000 clones, under 95% occurring once. The clonotype originates from a female donor in good health, enrolled as a control in a pregnancy study. Sequenced material: CD4+ T cells from peripheral blood mononuclear cells, taken in the second trimester of pregnancy.

The CDR3 DNA sequence: TGTGCCAGCAGCTTGGCGTCGAACTATGGCTACACCTTC. It translates to CASSLASNYGYTF. The chain is built from TRBV5-4 and TRBJ1-2; D is unclear. Germline V gene lookup returns CDR1 SGHNT and CDR2 YYREEE (reference sequence). V dropped 0 bases and J dropped 2 bases, with 5 bases sitting between them. The CDR3 sequence is 13 residues long.